A single sample is the source of the 29 T cell receptor beta chains below, sequenced in a study of CD4+ T cells in melanoma. Method: immunoSEQ multiplex PCR; TCRdb's copy keeps in-frame clones and lacks some. Here the sample spans about 11,000 clones, about three fifths being singletons. The sample taken for sequencing was cells from a culture (not recorded whether cultured in vitro). All receptors come from a human donor with melanoma.

The V call is TRBV6-5, the J call TRBJ2-1; 7 bases agree with TRBD1. Germline V gene sequence: CDR1 MNHEY, CDR2 SVGAGI. V lost 5 bases and J lost 7; bases outside the gene matches: 11. The CDR3 runs to 15 residues. Written as DNA, the CDR3 is TGTGCCAGCAGTACACGGGAAAGGACAGGTAATGAGCAGTTCTTC. Translation gives CASSTRERTGNEQFF.

This clone was seen a few times. The J gene is TRBJ1-2, the V gene TRBV6-1; TRBD1 might be the D (6 bases). The CDR3 contains 15 residues. CDR1 is MNHNS, CDR2 SASEGT, per germline. Trimming took off 4 bases at V and 7 bases at J, with 19 bases between the two ends. CDR3 amino acids: CASSASTGGWAGYTF. The CDR3 region has the DNA TGTGCCAGCAGTGCAAGTACCGGGGGCTGGGCTGGCTACACCTTC.

Here the CDR3 reads CSVDLRRNTEAFF. The CDR3 DNA reads TGCAGCGTTGACCTCCGACGGAACACTGAAGCTTTCTTT. V gene TRBV29-1 combines with J gene TRBJ1-1, with D uncertain. V was cut by 3 bases and J by 1 base, with 9 bases left in between. This CDR3 comprises 13 residues. Germline CDR1 and CDR2: SQVTM and ANQGSEA.

This clone was seen a few times. CDR3 nucleotide sequence: TGTGCCAGCTCACCGCGGACGGATGACACTGAAGCTTTCTTT. It yields the protein CASSPRTDDTEAFF. The genes are TRBV18 and TRBJ1-1; D is uncertain. CDR3 length equals 14 residues. Trimming shortened V by 3 bases and J by 3 bases, and 11 bases separated the two germline ends. The germline V gene has CDR1 KGHSH and CDR2 LQKENI.

The CDR3 DNA follows: TGTGCCAGCAGCCAGGGGGGCTCCTACAATGAGCAGTTCTTC. Translating gives CASSQGGSYNEQFF. This chain joins TRBV7-9 and TRBJ2-1; tentatively, D is TRBD1 (7 bases). CDR1 is SEHNR, CDR2 FQNEAQ, per germline (reference sequence). Trimming cost V 5 bases and J 0 bases, with 8 bases left between them. The CDR3 consists of 14 residues.

The chain carries TRBV19 and TRBJ1-1; D is unclear. CDR1 is LNHDA and CDR2 is SQIVND in the germline V gene (reference sequence). The CDR3 contains 13 residues. V gave up 5 bases and J gave up 1 base, with 8 bases separating them. Here the CDR3 reads CASSSEQNTEAFF. In DNA, the CDR3 is TGTGCCAGTAGTTCAGAGCAGAACACTGAAGCTTTCTTT.

The J gene is TRBJ1-2, the V gene TRBV11-2, with TRBD1 identical over 7 bases. CDR1 and CDR2 from the germline V gene are SGHAT and FQNNGV. With V trimmed by 5 bases and J by 4 bases, 7 bases remained unmatched. The CDR3 loop spans 14 amino acids. The CDR3, as DNA: TGTGCCAGCAGCCGGGACAGAGGAAGCTATGGCTACACCTTC. Protein sequence: CASSRDRGSYGYTF.

The chain has TRBV6-6 and TRBJ1-5; D gene unclear. The V end lost 5 bases, the J end lost 2 bases, and 10 bases lay between the germline ends. The germline V gene encodes CDR1 MNHNY and CDR2 SVGAGI (reference sequence). The CDR3 extends over 14 amino acids. CDR3 in amino acids: CASSPSGRNQPQHF. The CDR3 coding sequence is TGTGCCAGCAGTCCCTCGGGCCGCAATCAGCCCCAGCATTTT.

The chain uses TRBV9 and TRBJ2-2; D call uncertain. In germline, CDR1 is SGDLS, CDR2 YYNGEE. This CDR3 comprises 12 residues. The V end was cut by 2 bases, the J end by 8 bases, with 7 bases between. DNA of the CDR3: TGTGCCAGCAGCGTGGGTCTAGGGGAGCTGTTTTTT. Its protein product is CASSVGLGELFF.

The J gene is TRBJ1-1, the V gene TRBV11-3; the D is unclear. Germline lookup yields CDR1 SGHNT and CDR2 YENEEA. V shed 3 bases and J shed 4 bases, with 18 bases lying between them. The CDR3 covers 16 residues. The CDR3 spells CASSFRSGRGGTEAFF. CDR3 DNA sequence: TGTGCCAGCAGCTTTCGGTCGGGAAGAGGTGGCACTGAAGCTTTCTTT.

V and J are TRBV9 and TRBJ1-2; possibly TRBD1 for D (5 bases). This CDR3 is built from 13 residues. V was pared by 4 bases and J by 8 bases, with 15 bases between. Germline assignment: CDR1 SGDLS and CDR2 YYNGEE. Here the CDR3 DNA reads TGTGCCAGCAGCCGGGACCGGGACCGGGGCTACACCTTC. Translating it yields CASSRDRDRGYTF.

The rearrangement joins TRBV18 to TRBJ2-4; TRBD1 matches 12 bases. CDR3 length equals 19 residues. V lost 5 bases and J lost 0; bases outside the gene matches: 11. Germline-derived CDR1 and CDR2 are KGHSH and LQKENI. CDR3 nucleotides: TGTGCCAGCTCAGCGGCTTGGGACAGGGGGCGCGGAGCCAAAAACATTCAGTACTTC. Amino acid sequence: CASSAAWDRGRGAKNIQYF.

The V gene is TRBV2, the J gene TRBJ2-6, with 9 bases matching TRBD1. CDR3 length: 18 residues. Per the germline V gene, CDR1 is SNHLY and CDR2 is FYNNEI. V shed 6 bases and J 6 bases; nucleotides not matched to a gene: 15. The CDR3 nucleotides read TGTGCCAGCAGCCGGGACAGGGCGACCTTGGGAGTGGCCAACGTCCTGACTTTC. This encodes CASSRDRATLGVANVLTF.

The rearrangement uses TRBV4-2 and TRBJ1-5; 8 positions agree with TRBD1. In germline, CDR1 is LGHNA, CDR2 YNFKEQ. The CDR3 is made up of 15 amino acids. V was clipped by 2 bases and J by 2 bases; unmatched bases: 2. The CDR3: CASSQSTGGNQPQHF. DNA of the CDR3: TGTGCCAGCAGCCAATCGACAGGGGGCAATCAGCCCCAGCATTTT.

The CDR3 bases are TGTGCCAGCTCACCACTACAGGGCTCTGGCTACACCTTC. It specifies CASSPLQGSGYTF. The chain carries TRBV18 and TRBJ1-2, with D possibly matching TRBD1 (6 bases). Germline V CDR1 and CDR2: KGHSH, LQKENI. V lost 1 base to trimming and J lost 7 bases, with 10 bases between them. This CDR3 is built from 13 residues.

The gene calls are TRBV5-4 and TRBJ1-3, with unresolved D. Germline assignment: CDR1 SGHNT and CDR2 YYREEE (reference sequence). V was shortened by 1 base and J by 0 bases, with 8 bases between the two germline ends. This CDR3 spans 15 amino acids. This CDR3 is CASSLLSDSGNTIYF. The DNA for the CDR3 is TGTGCCAGCAGCTTGCTGTCCGACTCTGGAAACACCATATATTTT.

The V and J genes are TRBV6-5 and TRBJ1-4, with 7 bases aligning to TRBD1. Germline CDR1 and CDR2: MNHEY and SVGAGI. The CDR3 consists of 14 residues. V was clipped by 6 bases and J by 4 bases; unmatched bases: 5. This CDR3 reads CASSHGTVNEKLFF. The CDR3 DNA follows: TGTGCCAGCAGCCATGGGACAGTTAATGAAAAACTGTTTTTT.

The V gene is TRBV7-9, the J gene TRBJ2-7; D is undetermined. Germline assignment: CDR1 SEHNR and CDR2 FQNEAQ (reference sequence). V was clipped by 3 bases and J by 2 bases, with 17 bases between them. This CDR3 is built from 16 residues. CDR3 in DNA: TGTGCCAGCAGCTTGATCGACATGGGTGTGACCTACGAGCAGTACTTC. It specifies CASSLIDMGVTYEQYF.

The chain combines TRBV2 with TRBJ1-3; TRBD1 might be the D (6 bases). Germline assignment: CDR1 SNHLY and CDR2 FYNNEI. The CDR3 is 17 amino acids. Deletions cut 6 bases from V and 0 bases from J, with 18 bases between. CDR3 loop: CASSRLRRGYSGNTIYF. Here the CDR3 DNA reads TGTGCCAGCAGCCGCTTAAGAAGGGGGTACTCTGGAAACACCATATATTTT. The full variable domain, its missing parts supplied by reference TRBV2 and TRBJ1-3, is EPEVTQTPSHQVTQMGQEVILRCVPISNHLYFYWYRQILGQKVEFLVSFYNNEISEKSEIFDDQFSVERPDGSNFTLKIRSTKLEDSAMYFCASSRLRRGYSGNTIYFGEGSWLTVV.

The chain has TRBV7-9 and TRBJ2-3; 9 nucleotides align to TRBD1. The V gene end was trimmed by 0 bases and the J gene end by 7 bases; junction bases not matched to a gene: 8. CDR1 is SEHNR and CDR2 is FQNEAQ in the germline V gene (reference sequence). There are 16 residues in the CDR3. CDR3 in DNA: TGTGCCAGCAGCTTAGCCGACAGGGGGTATCGGAATACGCAGTATTTT. As protein: CASSLADRGYRNTQYF.

The J gene is TRBJ1-1, the V gene TRBV7-9; D ambiguous. The CDR3 has 16 amino acids. Germline V lookup: CDR1 SEHNR, CDR2 FQNEAQ (reference sequence). V shed 4 bases and J shed 1 base, with 16 bases lying between them. CDR3 DNA: TGTGCCAGCAGCTCCCTTACGAGGGTGGCGAACACTGAAGCTTTCTTT. Protein product: CASSSLTRVANTEAFF.

J is TRBJ2-7 and V is TRBV15; D may be TRBD2 (7 bases). The CDR3 runs to 14 residues. V dropped 0 bases and J dropped 4 bases, with 10 bases sitting between them. Germline CDR1 and CDR2: LNHNV and YYDKDF (reference sequence). CDR3 bases: TGTGCCACCAGCAGAGATAGGGGGGGGTACGAGCAGTACTTC. Protein sequence: CATSRDRGGYEQYF. Looking up the rest from reference TRBV15 and TRBJ2-7 gives the full variable domain: DAMVIQNPRYQVTQFGKPVTLSCSQTLNHNVMYWYQQKSSQAPKLLFHYYDKDFNNEADTPDNFQSRRPNTSFCFLDIRSPGLGDTAMYLCATSRDRGGYEQYFGPGTRLTVT.

The chain couples TRBV7-6 to TRBJ2-7; D is perhaps TRBD1 (5 bases). Germline V gene data show CDR1 as SGHVS and CDR2 as FNYEAQ. The V end was cut by 4 bases, the J end by 3 bases, with 16 bases between. CDR3 length: 15 amino acids. The CDR3 here is CASSSTATPGYEQYF. CDR3 DNA: TGTGCCAGCAGCTCGACAGCAACTCCCGGCTACGAGCAGTACTTC. Filled out from reference TRBV7-6 and TRBJ2-7, the complete variable domain reads GAGVSQSPRYKVTKRGQDVALRCDPISGHVSLYWYRQALGQGPEFLTYFNYEAQQDKSGLPNDRFSAERPEGSISTLTIQRTEQRDSAMYRCASSSTATPGYEQYFGPGTRLTVT.

V is TRBV5-1 and J is TRBJ2-7; D may match TRBD1 or TRBD2 (5 bases each). This CDR3 contains 14 residues. V was pared by 5 bases and J by 2 bases, with 14 bases between. Per germline, CDR1 SGHRS and CDR2 YFSETQ. CDR3 sequence: CASSRDPGPYEQYF. CDR3 DNA sequence: TGCGCCAGCAGTAGGGACCCCGGGCCCTACGAGCAGTACTTC.

The chain recombines TRBV5-4 with TRBJ2-7; weak D call: TRBD2 (6 bases). Germline V CDR1 and CDR2: SGHNT, YYREEE (reference sequence). Trimming took 2 bases from V and 1 from J, leaving 10 bases between them. This CDR3 is 14 amino acids long. CDR3 loop: CASSLDRGSYEQYF. The CDR3 DNA reads as TGTGCCAGCAGCTTAGACCGGGGGTCCTACGAGCAGTACTTC. The variable domain in full, completed from reference TRBV5-4 and TRBJ2-7, reads ETGVTQSPTHLIKTRGQQVTLRCSSQSGHNTVSWYQQALGQGPQFIFQYYREEENGRGNFPPRFSGLQFPNYSSELNVNALELDDSALYLCASSLDRGSYEQYFGPGTRLTVT.

This clone was observed a handful of times. The CDR3 region is CASSESGHYTEAFF. In nucleotides, the CDR3 is TGTGCCAGCAGTGAATCGGGACACTACACTGAAGCTTTCTTT. The chain combines TRBV2 with TRBJ1-1; the D gene is possibly TRBD1 (6 bases). The V gene's germline CDR1 is SNHLY and CDR2 FYNNEI. CDR3 length: 14 amino acids. Trimming cost V 2 bases and J 3 bases, with 10 bases left between them.

The chain has TRBV9 and TRBJ1-4, with TRBD1 matching over 8 bases. Germline lookup yields CDR1 SGDLS and CDR2 YYNGEE. The CDR3 extends over 15 amino acids. Trimming removed 3 bases from V and 8 bases from J; junction bases left unmatched: 9. The CDR3 sequence is CASSAGDRSGEKLFF. In DNA form, the CDR3 reads TGTGCCAGCAGCGCGGGGGACAGGAGCGGCGAAAAACTGTTTTTT.

Judged by abundance, this clone is medium-sized (0.01 to 0.1%). V is TRBV5-4 and J is TRBJ2-2; no clear D. With 4 bases removed from V and 3 bases from J, the gap between germline ends came to 13 bases. This CDR3 has 15 amino acids. Germline V gives CDR1 SGHNT, CDR2 YYREEE (reference sequence). Here the CDR3 DNA reads TGTGCCAGCAGCCCCGTGATGAGCGACACCGGGGAGCTGTTTTTT. Amino acids: CASSPVMSDTGELFF.

The chain recombines TRBV18 with TRBJ2-1; D is tentatively TRBD1 or TRBD2 (6 bases each). Germline lookup yields CDR1 KGHSH and CDR2 LQKENI. The CDR3 totals 15 residues. V was pared by 0 bases and J by 8 bases, with 14 bases between. CDR3 in amino acids: CASSPPRGRPDEQFF. The CDR3 DNA sequence: TGTGCCAGCTCACCACCTCGGGGGCGCCCGGATGAGCAGTTCTTC.